This paragraph reports one T cell receptor beta chain. The germline V and J ends were trimmed by 3 bases and 0 bases, with 12 bases remaining between them. The CDR3 has 15 residues. Germline CDR1 is SGHDT and CDR2 is YYEEEE. This specimen belongs to a study of cytomegalovirus exposure and HLA in healthy donors. Assay used: immunoSEQ multiplex PCR; TCRdb lists only in-frame clones, some missing. The sample consists of over 200,000 clones, 65% to 85% of them appearing once. V is TRBV5-6 and J is TRBJ1-2; maybe TRBD1 (5 bases). Sequences were obtained from PBMCs. The origin of this receptor is a woman younger than 45 in good health and CMV-seropositive. CDR3 coding DNA: TGTGCCAGCAGCTCTGATCTGGGACCTAACTATGGCTACACCTTC. Its protein product is CASSSDLGPNYGYTF.